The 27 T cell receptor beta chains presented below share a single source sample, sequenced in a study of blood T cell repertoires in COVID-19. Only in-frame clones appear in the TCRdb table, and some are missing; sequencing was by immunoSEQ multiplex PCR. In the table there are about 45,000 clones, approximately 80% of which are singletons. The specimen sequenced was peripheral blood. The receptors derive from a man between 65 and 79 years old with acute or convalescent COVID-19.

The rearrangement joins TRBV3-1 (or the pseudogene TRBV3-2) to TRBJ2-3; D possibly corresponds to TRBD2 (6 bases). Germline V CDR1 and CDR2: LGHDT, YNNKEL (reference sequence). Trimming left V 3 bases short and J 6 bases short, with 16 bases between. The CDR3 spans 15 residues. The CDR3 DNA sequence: TGTGCCAGCAGCCAGCATCTTAGCGGTTGGGATACGCAGTATTTT. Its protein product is CASSQHLSGWDTQYF.

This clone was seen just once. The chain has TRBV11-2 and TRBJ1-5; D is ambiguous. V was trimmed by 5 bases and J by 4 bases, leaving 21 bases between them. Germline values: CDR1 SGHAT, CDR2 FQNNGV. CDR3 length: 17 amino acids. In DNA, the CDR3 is TGTGCCAGCAGCCCAGGAAGAAAACCGTCCCCTAATCAGCCCCAGCATTTT. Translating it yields CASSPGRKPSPNQPQHF.

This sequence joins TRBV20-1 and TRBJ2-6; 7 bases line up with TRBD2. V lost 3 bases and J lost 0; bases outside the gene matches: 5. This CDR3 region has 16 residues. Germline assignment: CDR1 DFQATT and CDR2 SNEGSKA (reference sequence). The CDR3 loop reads CSASETSRSGANVLTF. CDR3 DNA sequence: TGCAGTGCTAGTGAGACTAGCCGCTCTGGGGCCAACGTCCTGACTTTC.

CDR3 nucleotide sequence: TGCAGCGCGAGGGAGGGAGATGGCTACACCTTC. This gives the protein CSAREGDGYTF. The chain joins TRBV29-1 to TRBJ1-2; no reliable D call. This CDR3 has 11 amino acids. Germline V gene sequence: CDR1 SQVTM, CDR2 ANQGSEA. V dropped 7 bases and J dropped 6 bases, with 12 bases sitting between them.

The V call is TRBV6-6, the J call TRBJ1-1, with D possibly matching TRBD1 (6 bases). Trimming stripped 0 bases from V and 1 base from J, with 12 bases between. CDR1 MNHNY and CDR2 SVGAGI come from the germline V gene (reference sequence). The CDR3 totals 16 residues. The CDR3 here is CASSYSRPGANTEAFF. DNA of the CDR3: TGTGCCAGCAGTTACTCGAGGCCAGGGGCGAACACTGAAGCTTTCTTT.

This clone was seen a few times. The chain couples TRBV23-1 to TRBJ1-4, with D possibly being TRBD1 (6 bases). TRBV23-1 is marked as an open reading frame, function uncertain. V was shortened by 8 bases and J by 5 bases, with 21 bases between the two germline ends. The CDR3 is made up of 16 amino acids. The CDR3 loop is CASRRGGADLNEKLFF. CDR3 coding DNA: TGCGCCAGCCGCCGCGGGGGCGCGGACCTCAATGAAAAACTGTTTTTT.

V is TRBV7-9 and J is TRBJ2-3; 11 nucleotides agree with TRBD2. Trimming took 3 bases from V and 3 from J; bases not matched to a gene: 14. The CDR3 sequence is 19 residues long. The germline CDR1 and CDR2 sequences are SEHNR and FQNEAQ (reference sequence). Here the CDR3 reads CASSFPLTTSGDRTDTQYF. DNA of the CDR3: TGTGCCAGCAGCTTCCCCTTGACGACTAGCGGGGATCGGACAGATACGCAGTATTTT.

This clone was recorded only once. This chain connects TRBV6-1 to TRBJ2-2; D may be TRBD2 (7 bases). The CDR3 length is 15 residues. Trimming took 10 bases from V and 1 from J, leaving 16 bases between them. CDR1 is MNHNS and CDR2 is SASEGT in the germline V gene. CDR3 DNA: TGTGCCACCCTAAGGCGGGGGCTGAACACCGGGGAGCTGTTTTTT. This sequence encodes CATLRRGLNTGELFF.

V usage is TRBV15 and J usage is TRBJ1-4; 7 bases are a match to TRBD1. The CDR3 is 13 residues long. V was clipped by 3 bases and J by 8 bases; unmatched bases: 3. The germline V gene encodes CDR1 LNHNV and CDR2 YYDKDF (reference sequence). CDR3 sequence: CATSRTGREKLFF. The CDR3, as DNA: TGTGCCACCAGCAGGACAGGGCGGGAAAAACTGTTTTTT. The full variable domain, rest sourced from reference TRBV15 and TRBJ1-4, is DAMVIQNPRYQVTQFGKPVTLSCSQTLNHNVMYWYQQKSSQAPKLLFHYYDKDFNNEADTPDNFQSRRPNTSFCFLDIRSPGLGDTAMYLCATSRTGREKLFFGSGTQLSVL.

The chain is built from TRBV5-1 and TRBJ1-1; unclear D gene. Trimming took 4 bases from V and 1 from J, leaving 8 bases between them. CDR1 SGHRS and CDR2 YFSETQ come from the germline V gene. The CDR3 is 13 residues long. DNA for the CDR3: TGCGCCAGCAGCGCACACGCGAACACTGAAGCTTTCTTT. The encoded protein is CASSAHANTEAFF.

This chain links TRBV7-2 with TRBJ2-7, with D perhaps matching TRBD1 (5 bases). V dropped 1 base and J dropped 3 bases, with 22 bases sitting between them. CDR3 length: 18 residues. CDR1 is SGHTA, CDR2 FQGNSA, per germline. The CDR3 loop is CASSLVSGRVGSLYEQYF. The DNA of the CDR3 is TGTGCCAGCAGCTTAGTATCGGGCAGGGTGGGCTCTCTCTACGAGCAGTACTTC.

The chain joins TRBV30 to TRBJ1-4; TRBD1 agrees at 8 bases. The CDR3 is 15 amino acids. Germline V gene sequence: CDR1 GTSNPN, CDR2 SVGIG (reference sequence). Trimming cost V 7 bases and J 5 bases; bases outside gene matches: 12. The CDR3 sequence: CAYGQGRGSNEKLFF. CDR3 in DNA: TGTGCCTATGGACAGGGCAGAGGGTCCAATGAAAAACTGTTTTTT.

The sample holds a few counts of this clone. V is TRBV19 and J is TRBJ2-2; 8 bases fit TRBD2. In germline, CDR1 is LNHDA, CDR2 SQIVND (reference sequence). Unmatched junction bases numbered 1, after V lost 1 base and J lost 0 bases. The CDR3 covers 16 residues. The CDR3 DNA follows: TGTGCCAGTAGTATAGGTAGCGGGACGAACACCGGGGAGCTGTTTTTT. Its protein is CASSIGSGTNTGELFF.

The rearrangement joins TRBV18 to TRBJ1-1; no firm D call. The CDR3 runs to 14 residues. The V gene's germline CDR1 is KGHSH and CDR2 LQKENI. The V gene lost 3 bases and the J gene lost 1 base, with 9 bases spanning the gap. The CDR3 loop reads CASSPITRNTEAFF. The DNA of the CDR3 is TGTGCCAGCTCACCGATCACACGGAACACTGAAGCTTTCTTT.

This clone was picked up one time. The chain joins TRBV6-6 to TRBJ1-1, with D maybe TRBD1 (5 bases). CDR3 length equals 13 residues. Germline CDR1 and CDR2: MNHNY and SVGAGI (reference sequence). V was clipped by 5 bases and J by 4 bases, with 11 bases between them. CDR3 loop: CASSLDTLTEAFF. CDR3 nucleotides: TGTGCCAGCAGTCTGGACACCCTCACTGAAGCTTTCTTT.

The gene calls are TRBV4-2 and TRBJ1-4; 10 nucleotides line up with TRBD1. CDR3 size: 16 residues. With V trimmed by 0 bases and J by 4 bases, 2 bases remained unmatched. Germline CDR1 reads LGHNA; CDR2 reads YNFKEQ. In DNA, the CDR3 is TGTGCCAGCAGCCAAGATGGGACAGGGGATAATGAAAAACTGTTTTTT. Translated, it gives CASSQDGTGDNEKLFF.

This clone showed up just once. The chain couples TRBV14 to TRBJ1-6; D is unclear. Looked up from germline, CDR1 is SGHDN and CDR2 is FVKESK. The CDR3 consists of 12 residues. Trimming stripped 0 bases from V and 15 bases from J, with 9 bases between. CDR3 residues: CASSQERRILHF. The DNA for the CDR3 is TGTGCCAGCAGCCAAGAAAGGCGGATCCTCCACTTT.

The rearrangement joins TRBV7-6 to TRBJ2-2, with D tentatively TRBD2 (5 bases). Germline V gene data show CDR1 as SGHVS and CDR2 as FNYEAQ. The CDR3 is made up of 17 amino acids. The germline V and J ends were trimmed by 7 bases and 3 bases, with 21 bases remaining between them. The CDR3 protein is CASKVRGPEIYTGELFF. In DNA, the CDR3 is TGTGCCAGCAAAGTCCGAGGGCCGGAAATTTACACCGGGGAGCTGTTTTTT. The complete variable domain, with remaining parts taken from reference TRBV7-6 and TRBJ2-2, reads GAGVSQSPRYKVTKRGQDVALRCDPISGHVSLYWYRQALGQGPEFLTYFNYEAQQDKSGLPNDRFSAERPEGSISTLTIQRTEQRDSAMYRCASKVRGPEIYTGELFFGEGSRLTVL.

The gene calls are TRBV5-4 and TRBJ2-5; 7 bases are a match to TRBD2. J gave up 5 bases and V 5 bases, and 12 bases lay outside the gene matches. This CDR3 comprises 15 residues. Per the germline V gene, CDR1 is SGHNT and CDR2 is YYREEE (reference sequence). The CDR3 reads CASSSLQTSRETQYF. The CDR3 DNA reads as TGTGCCAGCAGTTCCCTCCAGACTAGCCGGGAGACCCAGTACTTC.

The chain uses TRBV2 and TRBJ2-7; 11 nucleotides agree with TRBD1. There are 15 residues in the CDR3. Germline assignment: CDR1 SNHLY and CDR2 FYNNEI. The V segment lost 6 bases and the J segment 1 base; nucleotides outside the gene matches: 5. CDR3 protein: CASRDRGLGSYEQYF. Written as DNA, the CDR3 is TGTGCCAGCAGGGACAGGGGGCTAGGGTCCTACGAGCAGTACTTC.

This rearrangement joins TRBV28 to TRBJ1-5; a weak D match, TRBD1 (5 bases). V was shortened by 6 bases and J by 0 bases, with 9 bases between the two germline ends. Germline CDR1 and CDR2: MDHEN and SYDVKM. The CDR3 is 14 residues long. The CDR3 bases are TGTGCCAGCAGGGGGGGTAATAGCAATCAGCCCCAGCATTTT. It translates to CASRGGNSNQPQHF.

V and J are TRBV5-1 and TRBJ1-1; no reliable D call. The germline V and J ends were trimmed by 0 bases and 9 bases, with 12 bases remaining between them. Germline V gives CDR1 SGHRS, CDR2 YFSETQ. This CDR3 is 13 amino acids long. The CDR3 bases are TGCGCCAGCAGCTTGGGGAGGGCAGGTAAAGCTTTCTTT. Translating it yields CASSLGRAGKAFF.

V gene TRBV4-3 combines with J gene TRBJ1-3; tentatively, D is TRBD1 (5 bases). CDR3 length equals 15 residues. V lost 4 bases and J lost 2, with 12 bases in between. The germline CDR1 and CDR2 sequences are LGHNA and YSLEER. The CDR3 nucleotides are TGCGCCAGCAGCCCTAACGGGGGACCTGGAAACACCATATATTTT. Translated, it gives CASSPNGGPGNTIYF.

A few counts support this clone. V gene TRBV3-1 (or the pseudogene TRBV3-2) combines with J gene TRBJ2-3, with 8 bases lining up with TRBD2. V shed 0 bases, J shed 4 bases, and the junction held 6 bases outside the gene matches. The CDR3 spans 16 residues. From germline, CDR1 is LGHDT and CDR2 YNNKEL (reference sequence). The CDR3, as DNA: TGTGCCAGCAGCCAAGAGCCCAGCGGGGGCTCAGATACGCAGTATTTT. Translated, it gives CASSQEPSGGSDTQYF.

CDR3 sequence reads: CATSGRSRNNLRADTQYF. The DNA for the CDR3 is TGTGCCACCAGCGGCCGAAGTAGGAACAACCTCAGGGCAGATACGCAGTATTTT. The genes are TRBV15 and TRBJ2-3, with a weak D call TRBD1 (5 bases). The V end lost 5 bases, the J end lost 4 bases, and 25 bases lay between the germline ends. Germline lookup yields CDR1 LNHNV and CDR2 YYDKDF (reference sequence). CDR3 size: 18 residues.

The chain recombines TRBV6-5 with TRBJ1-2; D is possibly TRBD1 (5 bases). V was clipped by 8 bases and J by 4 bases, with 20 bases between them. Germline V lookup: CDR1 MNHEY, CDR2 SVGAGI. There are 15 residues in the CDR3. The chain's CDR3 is CASLTSGTGGYGYTF. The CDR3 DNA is TGTGCCAGCCTTACCTCCGGGACCGGGGGCTATGGCTACACCTTC.

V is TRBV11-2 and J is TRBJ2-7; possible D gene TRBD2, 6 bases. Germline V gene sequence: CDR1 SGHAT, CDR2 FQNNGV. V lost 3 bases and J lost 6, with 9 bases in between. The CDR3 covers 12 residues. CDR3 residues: CASSFGGGEQYF. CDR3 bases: TGTGCCAGCAGCTTTGGGGGAGGCGAGCAGTACTTC.